The clone carrying this T cell receptor (beta chain) was seen many times. Trimming shortened V by 0 bases and J by 8 bases, and 10 bases separated the two germline ends. Germline V lookup: CDR1 MNHEY, CDR2 SVGEGT. The CDR3 length is 14 residues. An oligonucleotide containing a UMI was ligated to the 3' end of TCR cDNA. This entry belongs to a study of naive and memory T cell subsets. Four PCR rounds used nested alpha and beta constant region primers plus the SP2 primer. TCRdb used MiXCR to reprocess the 5' RACE reads, holding one entry per CDR3 protein. The data hold more than 50,000 distinct CDR3 sequences, with 7% to 8.5% observed a single time.

The chain has TRBV6-2 or TRBV6-3 and TRBJ1-4; perhaps TRBD1 as D (5 bases). This sequence originates from a male donor in good health. The CDR3 coding sequence is TGTGCCAGCAGTTACTCGGGGGTGTCAGAAAAACTGTTTTTT. This codes for CASSYSGVSEKLFF.